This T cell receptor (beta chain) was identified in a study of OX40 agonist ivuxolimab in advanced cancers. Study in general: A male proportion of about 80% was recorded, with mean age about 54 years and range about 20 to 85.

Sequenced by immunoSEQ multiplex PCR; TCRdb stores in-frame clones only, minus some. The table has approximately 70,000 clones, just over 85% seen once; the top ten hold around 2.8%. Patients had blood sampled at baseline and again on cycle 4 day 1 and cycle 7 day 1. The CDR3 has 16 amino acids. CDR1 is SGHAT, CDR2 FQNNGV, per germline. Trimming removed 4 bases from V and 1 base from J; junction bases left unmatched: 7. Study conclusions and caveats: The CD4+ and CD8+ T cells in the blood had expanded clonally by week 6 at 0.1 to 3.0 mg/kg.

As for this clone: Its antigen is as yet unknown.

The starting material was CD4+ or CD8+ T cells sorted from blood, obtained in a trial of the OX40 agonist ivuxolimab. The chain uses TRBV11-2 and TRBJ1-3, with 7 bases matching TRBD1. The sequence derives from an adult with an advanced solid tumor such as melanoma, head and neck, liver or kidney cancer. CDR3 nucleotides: TGTGCCAGCAGCTCATACCAACAGGGGTCTGGAAACACCATATATTTT. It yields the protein CASSSYQQGSGNTIYF.